The next 13 T cell receptor beta chains were all read from a single sample in a study of blood T cell repertoires in COVID-19. Produced via immunoSEQ multiplex PCR; TCRdb's table is partial and in-frame only. Of about 100,000 clones in the sample, 88% were seen once. Sequencing was done on a sample of peripheral blood. The receptors were sampled from an older woman with acute or convalescent COVID-19.

This clone showed up just once. The chain is built from TRBV10-2 and TRBJ2-7; unclear D gene. The CDR3 consists of 11 residues. V was shortened by 6 bases and J by 1 base, with 4 bases between the two germline ends. Germline lookup yields CDR1 WSHSY and CDR2 SAAADI. The CDR3 sequence: CASSLSYEQYF. The DNA of the CDR3 is TGCGCCAGCAGCCTATCCTACGAGCAGTACTTC.

Only a few counts were recorded for this clone. The V and J genes are TRBV18 and TRBJ2-5; 7 positions agree with TRBD1. The CDR3 spans 15 residues. Unmatched junction bases numbered 7, after V lost 1 base and J lost 5 bases. Germline values: CDR1 KGHSH, CDR2 LQKENI. The CDR3 nucleotides read TGTGCCAGCTCACCACTTCCTAGCAGGGGGGAGACCCAGTACTTC. This codes for CASSPLPSRGETQYF.

The chain couples TRBV7-9 to TRBJ2-7, with 8 nucleotides matching TRBD1. The CDR3 consists of 11 residues. Germline loops: CDR1 SEHNR, CDR2 FQNEAQ (reference sequence). The CDR3 DNA is TGTGCCAGCAGCTCTGGACAGGGAATTACCGTC. Its protein product is CASSSGQGITV.

This sequence joins TRBV15 and TRBJ2-1; D perhaps matches TRBD1 (5 bases). The V end was cut by 0 bases, the J end by 8 bases, with 14 bases between. Germline loops: CDR1 LNHNV, CDR2 YYDKDF (reference sequence). CDR3 length: 15 residues. CDR3 bases: TGTGCCACCAGCAGAGATCTTGGGGTCAGGGATGAGCAGTTCTTC. It translates to CATSRDLGVRDEQFF. Drawing the rest from reference TRBV15 and TRBJ2-1, the complete variable domain is DAMVIQNPRYQVTQFGKPVTLSCSQTLNHNVMYWYQQKSSQAPKLLFHYYDKDFNNEADTPDNFQSRRPNTSFCFLDIRSPGLGDTAMYLCATSRDLGVRDEQFFGPGTRLTVL.

This chain uses TRBV6-5 with TRBJ1-2; maybe TRBD1 (6 bases). V shed 9 bases and J shed 0 bases, with 17 bases lying between them. The CDR3 sequence is 15 residues long. Germline-derived CDR1 and CDR2 are MNHEY and SVGAGI. CDR3 coding DNA: TGTGCCAGTCGACAAGCAGGGGTTCCTAACTATGGCTACACCTTC. It encodes CASRQAGVPNYGYTF.

This chain connects TRBV19 to TRBJ1-3; no definite D call. This CDR3 is 13 amino acids long. Germline V lookup: CDR1 LNHDA, CDR2 SQIVND (reference sequence). The V end was cut by 4 bases, the J end by 2 bases, with 6 bases between. The DNA of the CDR3 is TGTGCCAGTAGTAGCGGGGCTGGAAACACCATATATTTT. Translated: CASSSGAGNTIYF.

CDR3 nucleotides: TGTGCCAGCAGTTCAACAAGACGACAGGGGAGAGTAGGGGAAAAACTGTTTTTT. This codes for CASSSTRRQGRVGEKLFF. The V gene is TRBV27, the J gene TRBJ1-4, with TRBD1 matching over 8 bases. V was clipped by 4 bases and J by 8 bases; unmatched bases: 18. The germline CDR1 and CDR2 sequences are MNHEY and SMNVEV (reference sequence). CDR3 size: 18 residues.

The chain links TRBV5-4 to TRBJ2-5; 8 bases are a match to TRBD2. Germline V gives CDR1 SGHNT, CDR2 YYREEE (reference sequence). The CDR3 is 14 amino acids. The ends lost 7 bases at V and 1 base at J; junction bases unmatched: 6. CDR3 in amino acids: CASLRGGAQETQYF. The CDR3 region has the DNA TGTGCCAGCCTTCGGGGGGGGGCCCAAGAGACCCAGTACTTC. Together with reference TRBV5-4 and TRBJ2-5, the CDR3 gives the full variable domain: ETGVTQSPTHLIKTRGQQVTLRCSSQSGHNTVSWYQQALGQGPQFIFQYYREEENGRGNFPPRFSGLQFPNYSSELNVNALELDDSALYLCASLRGGAQETQYFGPGTRLLVL.

V and J are TRBV30 and TRBJ2-7; tentatively, D is TRBD2 (5 bases). The germline gives CDR1 GTSNPN, CDR2 SVGIG (reference sequence). V lost 2 bases and J lost 0, with 8 bases in between. The CDR3 runs 13 residues. CDR3 in amino acids: CAWSRGISYEQYV. The CDR3 bases are TGTGCCTGGAGTAGAGGGATCTCCTACGAGCAGTACGTC.

The rearrangement links TRBV29-1 to TRBJ2-3; possibly TRBD1 for D (5 bases). This CDR3 region has 13 residues. CDR1 SQVTM and CDR2 ANQGSEA come from the germline V gene. V dropped 5 bases and J dropped 5 bases, with 14 bases sitting between them. CDR3 region: CSVLRVLGDTQYF. The CDR3 DNA reads as TGCAGCGTTCTCAGGGTACTGGGAGATACGCAGTATTTT.

The genes are TRBV10-3 and TRBJ1-2; 8 nucleotides agree with TRBD1. The germline V gene encodes CDR1 ENHRY and CDR2 SYGVKD. After removal of 2 bases from V and 2 bases from J, the junction contained 7 bases not matched to a gene. This CDR3 comprises 16 residues. CDR3 amino acids: CAISEGRTGKNYGYTF. CDR3 DNA sequence: TGTGCCATCAGTGAGGGGAGGACAGGGAAAAACTATGGCTACACCTTC.

The chain is built from TRBV6-5 and TRBJ2-7; possibly TRBD2 for D (5 bases). The germline gives CDR1 MNHEY, CDR2 SVGAGI. This CDR3 has 12 amino acids. V was cut by 6 bases and J by 3 bases, with 9 bases left in between. The chain's CDR3 is CASRPTSYEQYF. The DNA of the CDR3 is TGTGCCAGCAGACCAACTAGCTACGAGCAGTACTTC.

In DNA, the CDR3 is TGTGCCAGCAGCTTAACATCAGGGGTTTATAGCAATCAGCCCCAGCATTTT. This encodes CASSLTSGVYSNQPQHF. J is TRBJ1-5 and V is TRBV7-2; the D gene is possibly TRBD1 (6 bases). The germline V gene has CDR1 SGHTA and CDR2 FQGNSA. Trimming cost V 2 bases and J 0 bases, with 14 bases left between them. The CDR3 runs to 17 residues.